What follows are 11 T cell receptor beta chains derived from one specimen sequenced in a study of T cell repertoires in cytomegalovirus infection. MiXCR, run by TCRdb on the reads, gives a single entry per CDR3 protein. The sample lists a few hundred thousand distinct CDR3 sequences; roughly a third were seen once. These TCRs are of unknown antigen specificity. The sequencing used cultured PBMCs, collected from culture after CMV antigen stimulation. The source of these receptors is a human donor in good health (CMV status not recorded). Some clones in this sample may be carry-over from other donors' samples.

Comment on this clonotype: Germline is not matched at one junction end, which may reflect a read error. DNA of the CDR3: TGTGCCAGCAGCCAACTAGCTGCCGGCTCCTACAATGAGCAGTTCTTC. It codes for CASSQLAAGSYNEQFF. V is TRBV4-1 and J is TRBJ2-1; tentative D call: TRBD2 (6 bases). Germline CDR1 is MGHRA and CDR2 is YSYEKL. The CDR3 is made up of 16 amino acids.

This clonotype has more than one count but fewer than ten. The chain employs TRBV2 and TRBJ2-4; D is unresolved. Germline V gene lookup returns CDR1 SNHLY and CDR2 FYNNEI. Trimming stripped 5 bases from V and 5 bases from J, with 4 bases between. The CDR3 runs to 11 residues. CDR3 DNA: TGTGCCAGCAGTCTCGAAAACATTCAGTACTTC. Translation: CASSLENIQYF.

A few counts support this clonotype. The chain combines TRBV20-1 with TRBJ2-7, with D perhaps TRBD2 (5 bases). V lost 6 bases and J 1 base, leaving 19 bases between the germline ends. In germline, CDR1 is DFQATT, CDR2 SNEGSKA (reference sequence). The CDR3 extends over 15 amino acids. CDR3 nucleotides: TGCAGTGCCCCATCGAACTGGGAGTTTTCCTACGAGCAGTACTTC. Amino acid sequence: CSAPSNWEFSYEQYF.

This clonotype was found a few times. This chain uses TRBV12-3 or TRBV12-4 with TRBJ2-1, with D tentatively TRBD1 (6 bases). Between the trimmed V and J ends, which lost 7 bases and 6 bases, there was a span of 22 bases. The CDR3 runs to 16 residues. The CDR3 nucleotides read TGTGCCAGCACTACAGGGTTGGGGGACCCGGTCAATGAGCAGTTCTTC. This encodes CASTTGLGDPVNEQFF.

V and J are TRBV2 and TRBJ2-1; 7 bases map to TRBD1. This CDR3 is built from 16 residues. Losses at the gene ends were 7 bases for V and 0 bases for J; bases not matched to a gene: 9. From germline, CDR1 is SNHLY and CDR2 FYNNEI. CDR3 bases: TGTGCCAGCAAGGGGGCATCGCCCGTCTCCTACAATGAGCAGTTCTTC. The encoded protein is CASKGASPVSYNEQFF.

The chain carries TRBV14 and TRBJ2-1; 8 bases agree with TRBD2. The CDR3 length is 19 residues. Trimming removed 3 bases from V and 0 bases from J; junction bases left unmatched: 13. From germline, CDR1 is SGHDN and CDR2 FVKESK. The DNA for the CDR3 is TGTGCCAGCAGCCACAGAACAAGCGGGAGTTTGAGCTCCTACAATGAGCAGTTCTTC. Its protein product is CASSHRTSGSLSSYNEQFF.

Many counts were recorded for this clonotype. This chain joins TRBV11-2 and TRBJ1-2, with 8 bases aligning to TRBD1. The CDR3 totals 15 residues. The V gene end was trimmed by 5 bases and the J gene end by 5 bases; junction bases not matched to a gene: 10. Germline values: CDR1 SGHAT, CDR2 FQNNGV. The CDR3 DNA is TGTGCCAGCAGCATCATCGGACAGGGAGAATATGGCTACACCTTC. Its translation: CASSIIGQGEYGYTF.

Concerning this clonotype itself: A much larger clone differs by one base, so this may be a read error. The chain couples TRBV7-2 to TRBJ2-7; perhaps TRBD2 as D (5 bases). Germline V gene sequence: CDR1 SGHTA, CDR2 FQGNSA. The CDR3 is made up of 13 amino acids. The CDR3 sequence is CASSLAGAYGQYF. The DNA of the CDR3 is TGTGCCAGCAGCTTAGCGGGAGCCTACGGGCAGTACTTC.

The rearrangement links TRBV6-2 or TRBV6-3 to TRBJ1-1; D call uncertain. Trimming stripped 2 bases from V and 7 bases from J, with 5 bases between. This CDR3 spans 11 amino acids. Germline values: CDR1 MNHEY, CDR2 SVGEGT. In DNA, the CDR3 is TGTGCCAGCAGTTACCAGATTGAAGCTTTCTTT. Its translation: CASSYQIEAFF.

The chain couples TRBV4-3 to TRBJ2-5; tentative D call: TRBD2 (5 bases). The CDR3 runs to 15 residues. Germline V gene sequence: CDR1 LGHNA, CDR2 YSLEER. V was pared by 4 bases and J by 5 bases, with 17 bases between. The CDR3 nucleotides read TGCGCCAGCAGCCCTCGCCCAGGAGGAACGGAGACCCAGTACTTC. It specifies CASSPRPGGTETQYF.

V and J are TRBV6-6 and TRBJ2-2, with D possibly TRBD2 on 5 matching bases. Trimming shortened V by 7 bases and J by 6 bases, and 15 bases separated the two germline ends. The CDR3 consists of 14 residues. CDR1 MNHNY and CDR2 SVGAGI come from the germline V gene (reference sequence). CDR3 DNA: TGTGCCAGCAAGCCGTCCGGGGATGCCGGGGAGCTGTTTTTT. Protein sequence: CASKPSGDAGELFF.